These 2 T cell receptor beta chains originate from one sample sequenced in a study of shared clonotypes between healthy human individuals. This table comes from immunoSEQ multiplex PCR, and its TCRdb copy is limited to in-frame clones, with some not included. This sample has around 450,000 clones, with about four fifths found just once. The source material was PBMCs. The origin of the receptors is a woman between 35 and 50 years old in good health. Some clones in this sample may be carry-over from other donors' samples.

This sequence joins TRBV5-5 and TRBJ2-7; D is perhaps TRBD1 or TRBD2 (5 bases each). Germline V lookup: CDR1 SGHKS, CDR2 YYEKEE (reference sequence). Trimming stripped 0 bases from V and 5 bases from J, with 18 bases between. The CDR3 totals 16 residues. The CDR3 DNA is TGTGCCAGCAGCTTGGCCCCCGGGACGCCCGTCAACGAGCAGTACTTC. Translating it yields CASSLAPGTPVNEQYF.

The V call is TRBV28, the J call TRBJ2-3; D gene uncertain. Germline lookup yields CDR1 MDHEN and CDR2 SYDVKM. The germline V and J ends were trimmed by 8 bases and 2 bases, with 11 bases remaining between them. The CDR3 covers 13 residues. The CDR3 sequence is CASGVIFTDTQYF. The CDR3 bases are TGTGCCAGCGGGGTCATATTCACAGATACGCAGTATTTT.